The subject of this entry is one TCR beta chain. The antigen is undetermined. At a deep level, the assay was run. Under the authors' procedure: Without quality scores, immunoSEQ junctional reads could not be filtered like full-length reads. Measured with immunoSEQ multiplex PCR; TCRdb has only the in-frame clones, and not every one. The D gene and trimming were derived from the DNA, and the V and J assignments and clone size from that table. The table lists about 1 million clones, around 76% of them singletons. The data belong to a study of shared clonotypes between healthy human individuals. Study background: There were three CD4 naive, three CD4 memory, two CD8 naive and one CD8 memory plates per donor.

Findings of the study overall: Rarefaction indicated that sorted-subset sequencing remained incomplete although depth was large.

Trimming removed 4 bases at V and 9 bases at J, with 10 bases between. The germline V gene has CDR1 SGHNT and CDR2 YENEEA. The CDR3 sequence is 12 residues long. The chain links TRBV11-3 to TRBJ2-1; unclear D gene. The sequenced sample consisted of memory CD4+ T cells sorted from blood. Subset indicated: CD45RA-negative fraction. The TCR sequence derives from a man between 18 and 29 years old in good health. CDR3 sequence: CASSSERGEQFF. CDR3 nucleotides: TGTGCCAGCAGCTCCGAGCGAGGTGAGCAGTTCTTC.